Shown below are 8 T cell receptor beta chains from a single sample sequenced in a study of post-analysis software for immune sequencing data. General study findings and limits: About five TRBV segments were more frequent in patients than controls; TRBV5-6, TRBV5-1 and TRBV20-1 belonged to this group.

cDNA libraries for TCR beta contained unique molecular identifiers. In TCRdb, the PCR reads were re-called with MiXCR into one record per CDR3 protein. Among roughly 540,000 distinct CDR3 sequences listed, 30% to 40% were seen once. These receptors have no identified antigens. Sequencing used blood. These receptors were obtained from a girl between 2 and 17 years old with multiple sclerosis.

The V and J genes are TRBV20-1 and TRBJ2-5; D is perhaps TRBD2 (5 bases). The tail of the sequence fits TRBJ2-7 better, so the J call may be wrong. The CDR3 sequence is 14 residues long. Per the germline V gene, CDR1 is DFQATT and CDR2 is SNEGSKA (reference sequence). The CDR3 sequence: CSARDLERAYEQYF. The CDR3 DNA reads TGCAGTGCTAGAGATTTAGAGAGGGCCTACGAGCAGTACTTC.

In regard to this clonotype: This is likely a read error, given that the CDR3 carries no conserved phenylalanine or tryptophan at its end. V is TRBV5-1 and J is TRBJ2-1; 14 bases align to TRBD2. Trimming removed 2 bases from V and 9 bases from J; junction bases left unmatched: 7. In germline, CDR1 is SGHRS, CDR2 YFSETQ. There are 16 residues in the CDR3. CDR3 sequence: CASSFIGTSGGGEQFL. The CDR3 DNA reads TGCGCCAGCAGCTTCATCGGGACTAGCGGGGGAGGTGAGCAGTTCCTC.

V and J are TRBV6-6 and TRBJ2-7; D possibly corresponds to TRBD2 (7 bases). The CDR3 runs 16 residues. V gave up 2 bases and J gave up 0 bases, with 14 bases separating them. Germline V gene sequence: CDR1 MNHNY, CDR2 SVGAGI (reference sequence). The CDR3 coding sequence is TGTGCCAGCAGTTACGGGTGGGGGGGCAGCTCCTACGAGCAGTACTTC. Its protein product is CASSYGWGGSSYEQYF.

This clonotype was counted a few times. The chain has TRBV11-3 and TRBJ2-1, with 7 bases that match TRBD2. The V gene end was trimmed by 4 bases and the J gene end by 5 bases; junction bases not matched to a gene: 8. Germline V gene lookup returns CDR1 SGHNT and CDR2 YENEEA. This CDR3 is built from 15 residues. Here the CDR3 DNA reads TGTGCCAGCAGCTCCCATTCGGGGGGAAACAATGAGCAGTTCTTC. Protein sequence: CASSSHSGGNNEQFF.

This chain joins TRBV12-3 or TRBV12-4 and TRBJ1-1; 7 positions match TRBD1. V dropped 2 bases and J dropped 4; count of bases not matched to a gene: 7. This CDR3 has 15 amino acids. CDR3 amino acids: CASSLKAGGGTEAFF. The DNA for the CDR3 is TGTGCCAGCAGTTTAAAGGCAGGGGGGGGCACTGAAGCTTTCTTT.

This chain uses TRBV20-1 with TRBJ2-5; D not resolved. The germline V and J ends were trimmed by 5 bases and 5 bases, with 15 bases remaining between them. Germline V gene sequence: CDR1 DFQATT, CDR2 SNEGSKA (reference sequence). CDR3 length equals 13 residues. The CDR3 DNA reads TGCAGTGCTGCCGGACCCAGCATGGAGACCCAGTACTTC. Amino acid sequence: CSAAGPSMETQYF.

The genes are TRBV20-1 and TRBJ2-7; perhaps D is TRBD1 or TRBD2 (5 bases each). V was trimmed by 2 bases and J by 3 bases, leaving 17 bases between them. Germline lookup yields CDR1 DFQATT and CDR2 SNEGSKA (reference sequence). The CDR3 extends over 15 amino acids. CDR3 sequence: CSARLNRDGFYEQYF. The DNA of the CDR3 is TGCAGTGCTAGACTTAACCGGGACGGATTCTACGAGCAGTACTTC.

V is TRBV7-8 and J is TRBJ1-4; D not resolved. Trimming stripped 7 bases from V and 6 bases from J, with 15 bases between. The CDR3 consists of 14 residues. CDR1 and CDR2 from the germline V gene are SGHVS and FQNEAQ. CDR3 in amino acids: CASTSGEAYEKLFF. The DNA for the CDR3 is TGTGCCAGCACCTCTGGAGAGGCTTATGAAAAACTGTTTTTT.